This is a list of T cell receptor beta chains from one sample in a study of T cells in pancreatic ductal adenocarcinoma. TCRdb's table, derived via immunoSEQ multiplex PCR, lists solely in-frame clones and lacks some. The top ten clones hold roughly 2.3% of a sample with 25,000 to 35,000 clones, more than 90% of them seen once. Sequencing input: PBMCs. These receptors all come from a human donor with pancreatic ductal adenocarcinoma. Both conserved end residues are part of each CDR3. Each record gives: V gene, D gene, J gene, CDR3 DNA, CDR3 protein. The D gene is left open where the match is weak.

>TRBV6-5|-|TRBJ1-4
TGTGCCAGCAGTCGACAGCGGGGGGCTAATGAAAAACTGTTTTTT
CASSRQRGANEKLFF
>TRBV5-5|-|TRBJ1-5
TGTGCCAGCAGTGATTCGGCTCAGCCCCAGCATTTT
CASSDSAQPQHF
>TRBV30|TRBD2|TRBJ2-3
TGTGCCTGGAGTCGACCGGGACTAGTCTCAGATACGCAGTATTTT
CAWSRPGLVSDTQYF
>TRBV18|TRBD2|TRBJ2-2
TGTGCCAACCGCGTCCGGGGGGACACCGGGGAGCTGTTTTTT
CANRVRGDTGELFF
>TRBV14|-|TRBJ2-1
TGTGCCAGCAGCCAGGCCACAGGGTTATCCTACAATGAGCAGTTCTTC
CASSQATGLSYNEQFF
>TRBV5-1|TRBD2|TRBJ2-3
TGCGCCAGCAGCCTTATCGTAGCGGGAGGAAGGAATACGCAGTATTTT
CASSLIVAGGRNTQYF
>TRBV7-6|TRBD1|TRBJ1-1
TGTGCCAGCGGACAGGACCTGAACACTGAAGCTTTCTTT
CASGQDLNTEAFF
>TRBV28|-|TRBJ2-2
TGTGCCAGCAGTTTGCGTCCGGGACATTCGAACACCGGGGAGCTGTTTTTT
CASSLRPGHSNTGELFF
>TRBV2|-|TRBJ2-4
TGTGCCAGCAGTGAGACGGGGCTCTTCCGGCCACAACGAGACATTCAGTACTTC
CASSETGLFRPQRDIQYF
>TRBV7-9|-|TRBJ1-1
TGTGCCAGCAGCTCGACACAGAACACTGAAGCTTTCTTT
CASSSTQNTEAFF
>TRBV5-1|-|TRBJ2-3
TGCGCCAGCAGCTTGGACGGCAGCACAGATACGCAGTATTTT
CASSLDGSTDTQYF
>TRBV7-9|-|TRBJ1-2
TGTGCCAGCAGCTCCCGGGCGAGTAACTATGGCTACACCTTC
CASSSRASNYGYTF
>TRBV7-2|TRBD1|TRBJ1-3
TGTGCCAGCAGCTTAACACAGGGGGCGGACACCATATATTTT
CASSLTQGADTIYF
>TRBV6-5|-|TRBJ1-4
TGTGCCAGCAGTGTGGAGGAGGGGAGAAAACTGTTTTTT
CASSVEEGRKLFF